The present T cell receptor beta chain was sequenced within a study of blood T cell repertoires in COVID-19. Germline CDR1 reads SGHNT; CDR2 reads YYREEE (reference sequence). The CDR3 is 13 amino acids. Trimming shortened V by 2 bases and J by 1 base, and 6 bases separated the two germline ends. Clones were read by immunoSEQ multiplex PCR, and TCRdb kept only the in-frame ones, dropping some. The sample comprises 37,000 or so clones, nearly 90% of which are singletons, and about 11% rests with the top ten. V usage is TRBV5-4 and J usage is TRBJ1-1; D not resolved. Sequencing was carried out using peripheral blood. This receptor was identified in a man in his sixties with active COVID-19. In DNA form, the CDR3 reads TGTGCCAGCAGCTTAACCGGGAACACTGAAGCTTTCTTT. Translating it yields CASSLTGNTEAFF.